The 22 T cell receptor beta chains listed next were all sequenced from one sample in a study of T cells in Graves' hyperthyroidism and ophthalmopathy. From RNA transcripts, TCR beta CDR3 regions were amplified. HTBI primers were employed in a first-round RT-PCR of the TCR CDR3. TCRdb reprocessed the multiplex PCR reads with MiXCR, giving one entry per CDR3 protein. The data contain 500,000 to 750,000 distinct CDR3 sequences, about a sixth of them seen just once; the ten biggest clones take up under 7.5%. Sequencing was performed on blood. These TCRs come from a woman aged 25 to 45 with Graves' hyperthyroidism.

The chain joins TRBV5-1 to TRBJ2-2; D is uncertain. CDR1 and CDR2 (germline): SGHRS, YFSETQ. Trimming took off 5 bases at V and 6 bases at J, with 11 bases between the two ends. The CDR3 runs to 13 residues. Here the CDR3 reads CASSPLRSGELFF. The CDR3 region has the DNA TGCGCCAGCAGTCCGCTAAGGTCCGGGGAGCTGTTTTTT. Looking up the rest from reference TRBV5-1 and TRBJ2-2 gives the full variable domain: KAGVTQTPRYLIKTRGQQVTLSCSPISGHRSVSWYQQTPGQGLQFLFEYFSETQRNKGNFPGRFSGRQFSNSRSEMNVSTLELGDSALYLCASSPLRSGELFFGEGSRLTVL.

Ten or more counts support this clonotype. The chain combines TRBV27 with TRBJ1-5; 8 bases line up with TRBD1. The V gene end was trimmed by 2 bases and the J gene end by 6 bases; junction bases not matched to a gene: 3. The germline CDR1 and CDR2 sequences are MNHEY and SMNVEV (reference sequence). The CDR3 is 14 residues long. The CDR3 is CASSLQGAFQPQHF. DNA for the CDR3: TGTGCCAGCAGTTTACAGGGGGCGTTTCAGCCCCAGCATTTT.

This clonotype showed up many times. This chain connects TRBV20-1 to TRBJ1-2; D might be TRBD1 (5 bases). Trimming stripped 1 base from V and 7 bases from J, with 16 bases between. Germline V gene lookup returns CDR1 DFQATT and CDR2 SNEGSKA (reference sequence). There are 14 residues in the CDR3. The CDR3 protein is CSARVAGSGGGYTF. CDR3 sequence (DNA): TGCAGTGCTAGAGTAGCAGGGAGCGGGGGTGGCTACACCTTC.

This clonotype was counted many times. The chain combines TRBV11-2 with TRBJ2-7; D remains ambiguous. The length of the CDR3 is 15 residues. With 0 bases removed from V and 1 base from J, the gap between germline ends came to 10 bases. Germline CDR1 SGHAT, CDR2 FQNNGV. The CDR3 is CASSLDSPGSYEQYF. The CDR3, as DNA: TGTGCCAGCAGCTTAGATAGTCCTGGGTCCTACGAGCAGTACTTC.

This sequence joins TRBV15 and TRBJ2-5; 7 bases are a match to TRBD2. The J segment lost 4 bases and the V segment lost 0 bases, leaving 2 bases of the junction unmatched. The CDR3 length is 14 residues. CDR1 is LNHNV and CDR2 is YYDKDF in the germline V gene (reference sequence). The CDR3: CATSRDSGGETQYF. The CDR3 DNA is TGTGCCACCAGCAGAGATTCGGGAGGAGAGACCCAGTACTTC.

The rearrangement joins TRBV5-5 to TRBJ2-7, with D possibly TRBD2 on 5 matching bases. CDR1 and CDR2 (germline): SGHKS, YYEKEE (reference sequence). CDR3 length: 13 residues. Between the trimmed V and J ends, which lost 6 bases and 0 bases, there was a span of 10 bases. CDR3 bases: TGTGCCAGCAAGCGGACGCCCTCCTACGAGCAGTACTTC. It is translated as CASKRTPSYEQYF.

The rearrangement joins TRBV12-3 or TRBV12-4 to TRBJ2-1, with D unclear. The length of the CDR3 is 12 residues. Trimming pared 4 bases from V and 10 bases from J, leaving 11 bases between. For the CDR3, the DNA is TGTGCCAGCAGTTATCAAGATGGCGAGCAGTTCTTC. Amino acid sequence: CASSYQDGEQFF.

This clonotype was found many times. The chain recombines TRBV5-1 with TRBJ2-7; 9 nucleotides match TRBD1. Unmatched junction bases numbered 8, after V lost 4 bases and J lost 6 bases. This CDR3 is built from 14 residues. Germline CDR1 is SGHRS and CDR2 is YFSETQ. The DNA for the CDR3 is TGCGCCAGCAGCGGGACTACAGGGGGCGCCGAGCAGTACTTC. It yields the protein CASSGTTGGAEQYF. Together with reference TRBV5-1 and TRBJ2-7, the CDR3 gives the full variable domain: KAGVTQTPRYLIKTRGQQVTLSCSPISGHRSVSWYQQTPGQGLQFLFEYFSETQRNKGNFPGRFSGRQFSNSRSEMNVSTLELGDSALYLCASSGTTGGAEQYFGPGTRLTVT.

This clonotype turned up a few times. This chain uses TRBV11-1 with TRBJ2-7; the match to TRBD1 covers 9 bases. Germline CDR1 reads SGHAT; CDR2 reads FQDESV (reference sequence). V lost 0 bases, J lost 7 bases, and 7 bases stayed unmatched. This CDR3 is 15 amino acids long. In DNA, the CDR3 is TGTGCCAGCAGCTTAGCGGGGACAGGGTACGCGGAGCAGTACTTC. Its translation: CASSLAGTGYAEQYF.

This chain connects TRBV7-9 to TRBJ1-4; D gene unclear. Trimming left V 0 bases short and J 8 bases short, with 16 bases between. The CDR3 runs to 16 residues. Germline CDR1 is SEHNR and CDR2 is FQNEAQ (reference sequence). Written as DNA, the CDR3 is TGTGCCAGCAGCTTAGCTAGCCCGGGCCCGTGGGAAAAACTGTTTTTT. Translated: CASSLASPGPWEKLFF. The full variable domain, its missing parts supplied by reference TRBV7-9 and TRBJ1-4, is DTGVSQNPRHKITKRGQNVTFRCDPISEHNRLYWYRQTLGQGPEFLTYFQNEAQLEKSRLLSDRFSAERPKGSFSTLEIQRTEQGDSAMYLCASSLASPGPWEKLFFGSGTQLSVL.

This clonotype was seen a single time. A read error is possible here, since a much larger clone lies one base away. The chain joins TRBV30 to TRBJ2-7, with TRBD2 matching over 7 bases. The germline V gene encodes CDR1 GTSNPN and CDR2 SVGIG (reference sequence). J lost 9 bases, V lost 3 bases, and 11 bases had no gene match. The length of the CDR3 is 13 residues. CDR3 protein: CAWRPASGAGQYF. CDR3 nucleotide sequence: TGTGCCTGGAGACCAGCTAGCGGAGCCGGGCAGTACTTC.

The rearrangement uses TRBV24-1 and TRBJ2-2; the match to TRBD2 covers 8 bases. The V and J ends lost 0 bases and 1 base, in that order; junction bases with no gene match: 3. The length of the CDR3 is 17 residues. Germline CDR1 is KGHDR and CDR2 is SFDVKD. The CDR3 region is CATSDLRSGRNTGELFF. The CDR3 DNA sequence: TGTGCCACCAGTGATTTGAGAAGCGGGAGGAACACCGGGGAGCTGTTTTTT.

The sample holds a few counts of this clonotype. In DNA, the CDR3 is TGTGCCACCAGTGAGGCCGGGAGCCGGAGCTACAATGAGCAGTTCTTC. Translating gives CATSEAGSRSYNEQFF. V and J are TRBV24-1 and TRBJ2-1; D possibly corresponds to TRBD2 (6 bases). CDR1 and CDR2 (germline): KGHDR, SFDVKD. Trimming removed 4 bases from V and 3 bases from J, with 15 bases in between. The CDR3 is made up of 16 amino acids.

This clonotype was picked up a small number of times. This chain joins TRBV4-1 and TRBJ2-3; a possible D gene is TRBD1 (6 bases). The ends were cut back, 4 bases at V and 1 base at J, with 33 bases in the middle. Germline lookup yields CDR1 MGHRA and CDR2 YSYEKL. This CDR3 comprises 22 residues. CDR3 nucleotide sequence: TGCGCCAGCAGCCGCGCTGTATTGCTACGGACAGAACCTGGGTATCGCACAGATACGCAGTATTTT. Encoded protein: CASSRAVLLRTEPGYRTDTQYF.

This clonotype was seen only once. The germline gene is not matched at one end of the junction; a read error may be the cause. The J gene is TRBJ1-4, the V gene TRBV20-1; 8 nucleotides align to TRBD1. Germline V gene lookup returns CDR1 DFQATT and CDR2 SNEGSKA (reference sequence). This CDR3 region has 15 residues. CDR3: CSARPLDRDDEELFF. In DNA form, the CDR3 reads TGCAGTGCTAGACCTCTGGACAGGGACGATGAAGAACTGTTTTTT.

The J gene is TRBJ2-1, the V gene TRBV6-1; a possible D gene is TRBD1 (6 bases). CDR3 size: 16 residues. The germline V gene has CDR1 MNHNS and CDR2 SASEGT. The V end was cut by 7 bases, the J end by 4 bases, with 20 bases between. The CDR3 loop reads CASKAYLQGLYNEQFF. The CDR3 region has the DNA TGTGCCAGCAAGGCGTATCTACAGGGTTTGTACAATGAGCAGTTCTTC.

This clonotype has only a few counts. The rearrangement uses TRBV15 and TRBJ1-1; a weak D match, TRBD1 (5 bases). CDR3 length: 16 residues. Germline V gives CDR1 LNHNV, CDR2 YYDKDF (reference sequence). V was trimmed by 0 bases and J by 1 base, leaving 12 bases between them. CDR3 protein: CATSRDGGFGNTEAFF. In nucleotides, the CDR3 is TGTGCCACCAGCAGAGACGGGGGGTTTGGGAACACTGAAGCTTTCTTT.

This clonotype was observed at least ten times. The J gene is TRBJ2-3, the V gene TRBV7-2, with D hard to call. Germline loops: CDR1 SGHTA, CDR2 FQGNSA. This CDR3 is 15 amino acids long. Between the trimmed V and J ends, which lost 2 bases and 3 bases, there was a span of 12 bases. CDR3 sequence: CASSLRPLGTDTQYF. The CDR3, as DNA: TGTGCCAGCAGCTTAAGGCCGCTAGGGACAGATACGCAGTATTTT.

This clonotype occurred a few times. The chain employs TRBV19 and TRBJ1-2, with 8 bases identical to TRBD1. The V segment lost 6 bases and the J segment 3 bases; nucleotides outside the gene matches: 15. The germline CDR1 and CDR2 sequences are LNHDA and SQIVND (reference sequence). The CDR3 runs to 17 residues. The CDR3 DNA reads TGTGCCAGTAGCGCCACCGGCTGGACAGGGCGCTACTATGGCTACACCTTC. This sequence encodes CASSATGWTGRYYGYTF.

The chain couples TRBV28 to TRBJ2-2; 7 bases match TRBD1. This CDR3 spans 15 amino acids. Germline CDR1 reads MDHEN; CDR2 reads SYDVKM. V shed 5 bases and J 2 bases; nucleotides not matched to a gene: 5. In DNA form, the CDR3 reads TGTGCCAGCAGTCAACAGGGGCCTAACACCGGGGAGCTGTTTTTT. It codes for CASSQQGPNTGELFF. The full variable domain, rest sourced from reference TRBV28 and TRBJ2-2, is DVKVTQSSRYLVKRTGEKVFLECVQDMDHENMFWYRQDPGLGLRLIYFSYDVKMKEKGDIPEGYSVSREKKERFSLILESASTNQTSMYLCASSQQGPNTGELFFGEGSRLTVL.

Many counts were recorded for this clonotype. This chain uses TRBV10-1 with TRBJ2-2, with 13 bases aligning to TRBD2. V gave up 5 bases and J gave up 5 bases; unmatched junction bases: 2. This CDR3 has 15 amino acids. CDR1 is WNHNN and CDR2 is SYGVQD in the germline V gene (reference sequence). The CDR3: CASSKLAGGTGELFF. As DNA, the CDR3 is TGCGCCAGCAGTAAACTAGCGGGAGGGACCGGGGAGCTGTTTTTT.

This clonotype was counted at least ten times. V and J are TRBV6-2 or TRBV6-3 and TRBJ2-2, with D unclear. Germline CDR1 reads MNHEY; CDR2 reads SVGEGT. V gave up 4 bases and J gave up 6 bases, with 9 bases separating them. The CDR3 is 13 amino acids. This CDR3 reads CASSFGRAGELFF. CDR3 DNA: TGTGCCAGCAGTTTTGGAAGGGCCGGGGAGCTGTTTTTT.